The present TCR beta chain was sequenced within a study of OX40 agonist ivuxolimab in advanced cancers. Here immunoSEQ multiplex PCR was the method, and the copy in TCRdb shows in-frame clones only, minus some. The repertoire consists of under 35,000 clones, with 82% occurring once and the leading ten covering approximately 21%. The CDR3 totals 16 residues. V was cut by 0 bases and J by 2 bases, with 12 bases left in between. The germline gives CDR1 SGHKS, CDR2 YYEKEE (reference sequence). The material sequenced was CD4+ or CD8+ T cells sorted from blood, taken in a trial of the OX40 agonist ivuxolimab. The chain recombines TRBV5-5 with TRBJ1-3, with no clear D. This clonotype was sampled from an adult with an advanced solid tumor such as melanoma, head and neck, liver or kidney cancer. The DNA for the CDR3 is TGTGCCAGCAGCTTGGCCACGGGTTCTACTGGAAACACCATATATTTT. Translating gives CASSLATGSTGNTIYF.